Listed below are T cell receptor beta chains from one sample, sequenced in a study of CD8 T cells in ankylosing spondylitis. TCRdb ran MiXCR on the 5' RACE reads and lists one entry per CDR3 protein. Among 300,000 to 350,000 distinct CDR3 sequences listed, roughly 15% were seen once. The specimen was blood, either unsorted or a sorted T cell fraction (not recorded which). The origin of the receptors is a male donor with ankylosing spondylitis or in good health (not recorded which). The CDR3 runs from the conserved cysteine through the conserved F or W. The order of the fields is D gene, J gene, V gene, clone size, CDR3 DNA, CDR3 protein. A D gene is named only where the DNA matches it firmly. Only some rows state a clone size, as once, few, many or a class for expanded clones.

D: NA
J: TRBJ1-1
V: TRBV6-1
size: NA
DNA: TGTGCCAGCAGACCGAATCCGGGACGACTTGAAGCTTTCTTT
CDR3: CASRPNPGRLEAFF

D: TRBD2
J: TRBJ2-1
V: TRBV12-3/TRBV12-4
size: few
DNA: TGTGCCAGCAGTTTAGTTACTAGCGGGGTTCACAATGAGCAGTTCTTC
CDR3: CASSLVTSGVHNEQFF

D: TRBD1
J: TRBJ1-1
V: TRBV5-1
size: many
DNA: TGCGCCAGCAGCATGGGAGACAGGGCAAACACTGAAGCTTTCTTT
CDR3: CASSMGDRANTEAFF

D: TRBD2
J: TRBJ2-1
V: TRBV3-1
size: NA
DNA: TGTGCCAGCAGCCAAGACCGGGGGGGCCCCCATGAGCAGTTCTTC
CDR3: CASSQDRGGPHEQFF

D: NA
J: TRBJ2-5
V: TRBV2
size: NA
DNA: TGTGCCAGCAGAGCCCCTCGGGCGGGTCAAGAGACCCAGTACTTC
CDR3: CASRAPRAGQETQYF

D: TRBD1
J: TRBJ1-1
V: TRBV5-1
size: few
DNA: TGCGCCAGCAGCTCCCGGGACAGTGTAGAAGCTTTCTTT
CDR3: CASSSRDSVEAFF

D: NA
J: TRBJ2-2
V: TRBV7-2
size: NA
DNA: TGTGCCAGCAGCCCACAATCGAACACCGGGGAGCTGTTTTTT
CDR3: CASSPQSNTGELFF

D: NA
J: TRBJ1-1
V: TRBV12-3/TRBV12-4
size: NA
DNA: TGTGCCAGCAAAAAGCCGGGGGCTGAAGCTTTCTTT
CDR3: CASKKPGAEAFF

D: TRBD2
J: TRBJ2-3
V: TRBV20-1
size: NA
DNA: TGCAGTGCTGAGCGGGGGGGTTCCACAGATACGCAGTATTTT
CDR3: CSAERGGSTDTQYF

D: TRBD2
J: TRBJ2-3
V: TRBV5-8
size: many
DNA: TGTGCCAGCAGTCAGGGACTAGCGGGTAGGGATACGCAGTATTTT
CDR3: CASSQGLAGRDTQYF

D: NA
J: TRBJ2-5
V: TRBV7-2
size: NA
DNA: TGTGCCAGCAGCTTAAATGCGCCTACCGTAGAGACCCAGTACTTC
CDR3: CASSLNAPTVETQYF

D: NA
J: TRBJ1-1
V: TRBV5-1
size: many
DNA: TGCGCCAGCAGCTTGGATGCCAGGGACACTGAAGCTTTCTTT
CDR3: CASSLDARDTEAFF

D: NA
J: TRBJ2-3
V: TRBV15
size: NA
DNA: TGTGCCACCAGCAGAGCGGCCCTTCGTAGCACAGATACGCAGTATTTT
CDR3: CATSRAALRSTDTQYF

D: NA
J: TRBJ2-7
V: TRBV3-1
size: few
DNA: TGTGCCAGCAGCCAAATCACCTACGAGCAGTACTTC
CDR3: CASSQITYEQYF

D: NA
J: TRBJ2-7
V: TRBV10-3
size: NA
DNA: TGTGCCATCGGGGTGGAGGGGGCGCATTACGAGCAGTACTTC
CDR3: CAIGVEGAHYEQYF

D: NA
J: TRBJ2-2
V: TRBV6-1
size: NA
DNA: TGTGCCAGCAGACAAGGGACGGCGAACACCGGGGAGCTGTTTTTT
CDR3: CASRQGTANTGELFF

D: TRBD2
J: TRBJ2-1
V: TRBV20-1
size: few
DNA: TGCAGTGCTGGCCAGACTAGCGGGGGGCCAGAGTTCTTC
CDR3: CSAGQTSGGPEFF

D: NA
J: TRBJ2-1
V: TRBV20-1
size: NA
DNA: TGCAGTGCTAGAGAACCGGGGGTCCCGGTGGGTGAGCAGTTCTTC
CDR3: CSAREPGVPVGEQFF

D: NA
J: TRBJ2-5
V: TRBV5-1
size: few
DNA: TGCGCCAGCAGCTTAAGACCTACGGCCGAGACCCAGTACTTC
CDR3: CASSLRPTAETQYF

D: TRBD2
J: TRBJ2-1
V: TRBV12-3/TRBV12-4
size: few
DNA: TGTGCCAGCAGGTCTCCGGGACTAGCGGGATCCAATGAGCAGTTCTTC
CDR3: CASRSPGLAGSNEQFF

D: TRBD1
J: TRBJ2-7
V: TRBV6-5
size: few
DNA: TGTGCCAGCAGTTACTCGTTAGGACAGGGCTACGAGCAGTACTTC
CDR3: CASSYSLGQGYEQYF

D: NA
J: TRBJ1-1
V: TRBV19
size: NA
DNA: TGTGCCAGTACCTCACGGGCTGAAGCTTTCTTT
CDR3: CASTSRAEAFF

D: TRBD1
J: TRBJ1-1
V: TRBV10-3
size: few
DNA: TGTGCCATCGCCGGAGCCGTAGGGGGCCACACTGAAGCTTTCTTT
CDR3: CAIAGAVGGHTEAFF

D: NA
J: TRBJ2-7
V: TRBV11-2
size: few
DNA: TGTGCCAGCAGCCCCGGGACCTTTAGAGCCCCTTACGAGCAGTACTTC
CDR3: CASSPGTFRAPYEQYF

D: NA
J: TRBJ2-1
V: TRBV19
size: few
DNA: TGTGCCAGTAGTATGCGAAGGGGGACCGATGAGCAGTTCTTC
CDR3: CASSMRRGTDEQFF

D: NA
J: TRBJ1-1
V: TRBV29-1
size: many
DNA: TGCAGCGTGGTAATGCGCATGAACACTGAAGCTTTCTTT
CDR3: CSVVMRMNTEAFF

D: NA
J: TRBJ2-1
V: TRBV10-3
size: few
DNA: TGTGCCATCAGTGAGCCCTCCCTCCGTAGCTCCTACAATGAGCAGTTCTTC
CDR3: CAISEPSLRSSYNEQFF

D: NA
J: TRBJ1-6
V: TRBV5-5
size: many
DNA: TGTGCCAGCAGACATAGCCCAGAGTATAATTCACCCCTCCACTTT
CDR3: CASRHSPEYNSPLHF